The rows below give T cell receptor beta chains drawn from one sample of a study of T cell repertoires in cytomegalovirus infection. Antigens for these TCRs are unknown. Via MiXCR, TCRdb re-called the reads, giving one row per CDR3 protein. The repertoire includes approximately 340,000 distinct CDR3 sequences, approximately 32% of them detected once, and roughly 20% sits in the top ten. The source material was cultured PBMCs, sampled from culture after CMV antigen stimulation. The receptors come from a human donor in good health (CMV status not recorded). Some clones in this sample may be carry-over from other donors' samples. The CDR3 runs from the conserved cysteine through the conserved F or W. D genes are given only for firm matches. Clone size is shown for a subset of rows, as once, few, many or a class of expanded clone.

clone size	V gene	J gene	D gene	CDR3 DNA	CDR3 protein
NA	TRBV3-1	TRBJ2-1	NA	TGTGCCAGCAGCCAAGAATATGAGCAGTTCTTC	CASSQEYEQFF
NA	TRBV30	TRBJ1-1	NA	TGTGCCTGGAAAGGACTCACGGGACTCATGAACACTGAAGCTTTCTTT	CAWKGLTGLMNTEAFF
NA	TRBV28	TRBJ2-1	NA	TGTGCCAGCAGTTTAGTCGGTGCAGGGGACGGGATCAGCAAGCAGTTCTTC	CASSLVGAGDGISKQFF
NA	TRBV7-3	TRBJ1-1	TRBD1	TGTGCCAGCAGCCGGGACAGGGAGTCTGAAGCTTTCTTT	CASSRDRESEAFF
NA	TRBV19	TRBJ2-3	NA	TGTGCCACCTCACCCATCGTAAGCACAGATACGCAGTATTTT	CATSPIVSTDTQYF
few	TRBV3-1	TRBJ1-1	NA	TGTGCCAGCAGCCGTAAAGGGAGGGGGACTGAAGCTTTCTTT	CASSRKGRGTEAFF
NA	TRBV5-6	TRBJ2-7	NA	TGTGCCAGCAGCTCAATAGGGGGGGGTGAGCAGTACTTC	CASSSIGGGEQYF
NA	TRBV6-1	TRBJ2-5	NA	TGTGCCAGCACCCCTCCTAACCAAGAGACCCAGTACTTC	CASTPPNQETQYF
NA	TRBV7-2	TRBJ2-7	NA	TGTGCCAGCAGCTTAGAACAGACCCCCTCCTACGAGCAGTACTTC	CASSLEQTPSYEQYF
NA	TRBV19	TRBJ1-1	TRBD1	TGTGCCAGTAGTACACCCCCAGGGGGAGCCTGGAACACTGAAGCTTTCTTT	CASSTPPGGAWNTEAFF
NA	TRBV18	TRBJ1-1	TRBD1	TGTGCCAGCTCACCGGGGGACAGGGGGTTGAACACTGAAGCTTTCTTT	CASSPGDRGLNTEAFF
NA	TRBV20-1	TRBJ2-1	NA	TGCAGTGCTAGAGATCTCGGCGGTCGGCAGACCTCTTTATCCTACAATGAGCAGTTCTTC	CSARDLGGRQTSLSYNEQFF